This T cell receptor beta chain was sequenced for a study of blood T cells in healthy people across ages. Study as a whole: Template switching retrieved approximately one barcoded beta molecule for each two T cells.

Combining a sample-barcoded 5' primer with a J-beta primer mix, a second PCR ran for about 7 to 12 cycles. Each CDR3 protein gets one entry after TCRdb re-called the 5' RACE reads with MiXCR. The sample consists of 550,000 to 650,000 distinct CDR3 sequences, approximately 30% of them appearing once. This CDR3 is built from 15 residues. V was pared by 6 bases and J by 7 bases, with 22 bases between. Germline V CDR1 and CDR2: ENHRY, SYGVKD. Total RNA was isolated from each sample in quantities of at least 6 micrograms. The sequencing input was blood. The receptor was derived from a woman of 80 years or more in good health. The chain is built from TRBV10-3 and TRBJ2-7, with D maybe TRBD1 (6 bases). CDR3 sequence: CAIRNSGAGVNEQYF. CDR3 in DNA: TGTGCCATCAGAAATTCCGGGGCAGGGGTGAATGAGCAGTACTTC.